The TCR beta chain under discussion was sequenced for a study of Graves' ophthalmopathy and Graves' hyperthyroidism. V gave up 7 bases and J gave up 7 bases, with 16 bases separating them. The CDR3 has 14 residues. Germline loops: CDR1 MGHDK, CDR2 SYGVNS. In this sample, this clonotype turned up a few times. RNA transcripts were the template, and TCR beta CDR3 regions were amplified from them. First-round RT-PCR with HTBI primers preceded a second-round multiplex PCR. TCRdb ran MiXCR on the multiplex PCR reads and lists one entry per CDR3 protein. The sample includes almost 750,000 distinct CDR3 sequences, 40% seen only once; the top ten take 44%.

The sample comprised peripheral blood. The receptor was isolated from an adult man with Graves' ophthalmopathy. This chain joins TRBV25-1 and TRBJ2-2; weak D call: TRBD1 (5 bases). The CDR3 region is CASTDAGFIGELFF. Written as DNA, the CDR3 is TGTGCCAGCACCGATGCAGGGTTTATCGGGGAGCTGTTTTTT.